This is a list of T cell receptor beta chains from one sample in a study of blood T cell repertoires in COVID-19. The method was immunoSEQ multiplex PCR; TCRdb's version includes in-frame clones alone and lacks a portion of them. The table lists a few hundred thousand clones, 75% to 90% of them singletons. Specimen: PBMCs or T cells enriched from blood (not recorded which). The receptors derive from a man aged 35 to 55 who had recovered from COVID-19. Each CDR3 is given with its conserved first and last residue. The D gene is left open where the match is weak. Not all rows give a size; the values are once, few, many and, for expanded clones, a class.

15	-	TRBV2	-	TRBJ2-5	TGTGCCAGCAGTGAGCGGTTACAGGCCAAGAGTTCCCAGTACTTC	CASSERLQAKSSQYF
17	TRBD2	TRBV5-4	-	TRBJ2-1	TGTGCCAGCAGCCCTCTAGCGGGAGGGAGCTCCTACAATGAGCAGTTCTTC	CASSPLAGGSSYNEQFF
15	-	TRBV4-1	-	TRBJ1-2	TGCGCCAGCCAGGCCAGGAGGGGTATTAACTATGGCTACACCTTC	CASQARRGINYGYTF
15	TRBD1	TRBV5-1	few	TRBJ2-7	TGCGCCAGCAGCTCCAACAGGGGGAGCTCCTACGAGCAGTACTTC	CASSSNRGSSYEQYF
17	TRBD2	TRBV18	once	TRBJ2-1	TGTGCCAGCTCACCACAGCAGCGGGGGGGCCTGGGGAATGAGCAGTTCTTC	CASSPQQRGGLGNEQFF
14	TRBD1	TRBV7-9	-	TRBJ2-7	TGTGCCAGCAGCCCCGGGACAGATACTTTACTACGGTACTTC	CASSPGTDTLLRYF
14	TRBD2	TRBV3-1/TRBV3-2	few	TRBJ2-5	TGTGCCAGCAGCCAGCGGGGGGCATGGGAGACCCAGTACTTC	CASSQRGAWETQYF
13	-	TRBV6-1	few	TRBJ1-2	TGTGCCAGCAGTGAACGGGTGGACTATGGCTACACCTTC	CASSERVDYGYTF
13	-	TRBV7-9	-	TRBJ1-6	TGTGCCAGCGTCAAGAGCGGGGCATCACCCCTCCACTTT	CASVKSGASPLHF
16	TRBD1	TRBV7-2	-	TRBJ1-2	TGTGCCAGCAGCTTAGCCCAGGACAGGACTAACTATGGCTACACCTTC	CASSLAQDRTNYGYTF
12	-	TRBV10-3	-	TRBJ2-7	TGTGCCATCAGTGACCCCCGGGGGGCTGAGTACTTC	CAISDPRGAEYF
14	-	TRBV6-2/TRBV6-3	-	TRBJ1-1	TGTGCCAGCAGTGGACGCAGGGATAACACTGAAGCTTTCTTT	CASSGRRDNTEAFF
19	TRBD1	TRBV7-3	few	TRBJ1-4	TGTGCCAGCAGCCCTGGGACAGGGATGATTGCGGGAACTAATGAAAAACTGTTTTTT	CASSPGTGMIAGTNEKLFF
11	-	TRBV30	-	TRBJ1-1	TGTGCCTGGAGTTTGGGGGCGGGAGCTTTCTTT	CAWSLGAGAFF
14	TRBD2	TRBV5-1	-	TRBJ2-1	TGCGCCAGCAGCGCATTACTAGCGGGAGTAGGGCAGTTCTTC	CASSALLAGVGQFF
17	-	TRBV15	-	TRBJ1-5	TGTGCCACCAGCAGTACGACCCGGACAGTGATTAATCAGCCCCAGCATTTT	CATSSTTRTVINQPQHF
11	-	TRBV27	-	TRBJ2-1	TGTGCCAGCAGAAGCGGGAATGAGCAGTTCTTC	CASRSGNEQFF
15	TRBD1	TRBV15	-	TRBJ1-3	TGTGCCACCAGCACTGGACAGGGGCTTGGAAACACCATATATTTT	CATSTGQGLGNTIYF
17	-	TRBV11-2	-	TRBJ2-4	TGTGCCAGCAGCTTCGGGATTAGGAGACTAGCCAAAAACATTCAGTACTTC	CASSFGIRRLAKNIQYF
16	-	TRBV19	-	TRBJ1-6	TGTGCCAGTAGTGGACAGACCCAAACCTATAATTCACCCCTCCACTTT	CASSGQTQTYNSPLHF
13	-	TRBV5-1	-	TRBJ2-5	TGCGCCAGCACCCCGGGACTCAGAGAGACCCAGTACTTC	CASTPGLRETQYF
11	-	TRBV6-5	few	TRBJ1-2	TGTGCCAGCAGTTCAGTAAAGGGCTACACCTTC	CASSSVKGYTF
14	-	TRBV11-3	-	TRBJ1-1	TGTGCCAGCAGCTTCGGGGGGATGAACACTGAAGCTTTCTTT	CASSFGGMNTEAFF
14	-	TRBV5-1	-	TRBJ2-2	TGCGCCAGCAGCTTGGCAGGGATCACCGGGGAGCTGTTTTTT	CASSLAGITGELFF
15	TRBD2	TRBV7-8	-	TRBJ2-3	TGTGCCAGCAGCTTAGGACTAGCGGGGACAGATACGCAGTATTTT	CASSLGLAGTDTQYF
15	TRBD1	TRBV27	-	TRBJ2-1	TGTGCCAGCAGCTTGGGACAGGGGGCTTACAATGAGCAGTTCTTC	CASSLGQGAYNEQFF
14	-	TRBV19	-	TRBJ1-2	TGTGCCAGTGCGGGGACGGCCGTAAACTATGGCTACACCTTC	CASAGTAVNYGYTF
15	TRBD2	TRBV7-9	few	TRBJ2-5	TGTGCCAGCAGCCCGGACCAGCGGGGACAAGAGACCCAGTACTTC	CASSPDQRGQETQYF
17	-	TRBV24-1	-	TRBJ2-1	TGTGCCACCCCCTCTAGGTGGGGGCACGGCTCCTACAATGAGCAGTTCTTC	CATPSRWGHGSYNEQFF
16	-	TRBV5-6	-	TRBJ2-3	TGTGCCAGCAGCTTGCCCGGCGCGACTAGCACAGATACGCAGTATTTT	CASSLPGATSTDTQYF
13	TRBD1	TRBV7-9	-	TRBJ1-2	TGTGCCAGTACGATCGGGACAGGGGATGGCTACACCTTC	CASTIGTGDGYTF
14	TRBD1	TRBV5-4	-	TRBJ2-7	TGTGCCAGCAGCCCGGGACAGGGGGGTAGCGAGCAGTACTTC	CASSPGQGGSEQYF
16	TRBD1	TRBV9	few	TRBJ1-5	TGTGCCAGCAGCGTAGGAGTGGACAGGGCGGGTCAGCCCCAGCATTTT	CASSVGVDRAGQPQHF
16	TRBD1	TRBV2	-	TRBJ1-3	TGTGCCAGCAGTGGGTGGACAGGGGCTTTTGGAAACACCATATATTTT	CASSGWTGAFGNTIYF
12	-	TRBV30	-	TRBJ2-2	TGTGCCTGGACCAGGGGTCCCGGGGAGCTGTTTTTT	CAWTRGPGELFF
15	-	TRBV6-5	-	TRBJ2-1	TGTGCCAGCAGTTACTCGATTCAGGGGGGAAATGAGCAGTTCTTC	CASSYSIQGGNEQFF
16	TRBD2	TRBV6-5	-	TRBJ2-7	TGTGCCAGCAGTTACTCGAAGGCGGGAGGCCGACGGGAGCAGTACTTC	CASSYSKAGGRREQYF
16	TRBD1	TRBV10-3	-	TRBJ2-5	TGTGCCATCAGTGAAAGGAGGACAGGGACCCAAGAGACCCAGTACTTC	CAISERRTGTQETQYF
16	TRBD1	TRBV3-1/TRBV3-2	-	TRBJ1-2	TGTGCCAGCAGCCAAGGATCCGGGACAGGGAGCTATGGCTACACCTTC	CASSQGSGTGSYGYTF
14	-	TRBV2	few	TRBJ1-1	TGTGCCAGCAGTGTGGAGGCAGGGGACACTGAAGCTTTCTTT	CASSVEAGDTEAFF
15	-	TRBV15	few	TRBJ1-3	TGTGCCACCAGCAGAGAGCAGGGCTCTGGAAACACCATATATTTT	CATSREQGSGNTIYF
18	TRBD2	TRBV19	-	TRBJ2-2	TGTGCCAGTAGTATAGTACGCGGGGCTAGCGGGAGCACCGGGGAGCTGTTTTTT	CASSIVRGASGSTGELFF
15	-	TRBV5-6	once	TRBJ2-7	TGTGCCAGCAGCCAACGGGACACCTACCCGAGTAAGCAGTACTTC	CASSQRDTYPSKQYF
17	-	TRBV4-2	-	TRBJ1-2	TGTGCCAGCAGCCAAGTGGGGGGGCCACAGGATGCCTATGGCTACACCTTC	CASSQVGGPQDAYGYTF
20	TRBD1	TRBV19	-	TRBJ1-5	TGTGCCAGTAGTATAGATCCCTGGACAGGGGCCGTTTATAGCAATCAGCCCCAGCATTTT	CASSIDPWTGAVYSNQPQHF
15	-	TRBV7-2	-	TRBJ1-2	TGTGCCAGCAGCTTAGAAGTAGGCAGGGTTGGTGGCTACACCTTC	CASSLEVGRVGGYTF
17	TRBD2	TRBV3-1/TRBV3-2	-	TRBJ2-1	TGTGCCAGCAGCCAAGATTTACTGCGGGGGGGCTACAATGAGCAGTTCTTC	CASSQDLLRGGYNEQFF
15	-	TRBV6-1	many	TRBJ2-7	TGTGCCAGCAGTGAAGTGGAGACTAGTGGGTACGAGCAGTACTTC	CASSEVETSGYEQYF
15	-	TRBV11-2	-	TRBJ1-1	TGTGCCAGCAGCCCCCGAAACTCAGGGGATAGGGAAGCTTTCTTT	CASSPRNSGDREAFF
14	-	TRBV2	many	TRBJ1-1	TGTGCCAGCAGTGAATTTGGGGGCATCACTGAAGCTTTCTTT	CASSEFGGITEAFF
14	TRBD1	TRBV24-1	-	TRBJ2-3	TGTGCCACCCGAGGGACAGGGAGCACAGATACGCAGTATTTT	CATRGTGSTDTQYF
13	-	TRBV10-1	-	TRBJ2-1	TGCGCCAGCAGTGAGTCCCCGGTGTATGAGCAGTTCTTC	CASSESPVYEQFF
16	TRBD2	TRBV5-1	once	TRBJ2-1	TGCGCCAGCAGCTTGTCCCTAGCGGGAGGGGGTAATGAGCAGTTCTTC	CASSLSLAGGGNEQFF
14	-	TRBV5-1	once	TRBJ2-2	TGCGCCAGCAGCTTAGGGGGGAACACCGGGGAGCTGTTTTTT	CASSLGGNTGELFF
15	-	TRBV2	-	TRBJ1-4	TGTGCCAGCAGTGAGATATGGGGAGATAATGAAAAACTGTTTTTT	CASSEIWGDNEKLFF
15	-	TRBV2	-	TRBJ1-1	TGTGCCAGCACCCAGGTGGGCAGCTCTAACACTGAAGCTTTCTTT	CASTQVGSSNTEAFF
15	-	TRBV5-4	-	TRBJ2-1	TGTGCCAGCAGCCCCCGCGGGGGCCTCTACAATGAGCAGTTCTTC	CASSPRGGLYNEQFF